The clone carrying this T cell receptor beta chain qualifies as medium-sized. Its matching antigen is unknown. This specimen comes from a study of T cells after posttransplantation cyclophosphamide. TCRdb keeps only in-frame clones here, not all; method: immunoSEQ multiplex PCR. The sample gives about 6,700 clones, none seen only once, and the top ten clones hold about 5%. Study-level points and caveats: Recipient CMV seropositivity and CMV reactivation strongly tracked TRB clonality.

Busulfan-fludarabine conditioning, marrow transplant, and cyclophosphamide on days +3 and +4 were administered. CDR1 is MNHEY and CDR2 is SVGAGI in the germline V gene. V was clipped by 7 bases and J by 2 bases; unmatched bases: 4. The CDR3 is 15 residues long. Sequenced here: PBMCs, sampled after an allogeneic stem cell transplant with post-transplant cyclophosphamide. This TCR was recovered from a male patient in his thirties who received an allogeneic stem cell transplant from an unrelated donor, was CMV-positive, and had acute and chronic GVHD. A share of the T cells may be of graft donor origin. The chain is built from TRBV6-5 and TRBJ2-1; 11 bases fit TRBD2. CDR3 amino acids: CASIPTSGAYNEQFF. The CDR3 nucleotides read TGTGCCAGCATCCCGACTAGCGGGGCCTACAATGAGCAGTTCTTC.